A selection of T cell receptor beta chains follows, all from one sample in a study of blood T cell repertoires in COVID-19. Profiled with immunoSEQ multiplex PCR; TCRdb holds only in-frame clones, not every one. This table holds roughly 260,000 clones, roughly four fifths found once. The sequenced sample consisted of peripheral blood. These receptors all stem from a woman aged 70 to 79 with acute or convalescent COVID-19. Both conserved end residues are part of each CDR3. A D gene is named only where the DNA matches it firmly. Clone size is stated in some rows and not others, as once, few, many or a class when expanded.

TRBD1,NA,TRBV3-1/TRBV3-2,TRBJ1-1,TGTGCCAGCAGCCATCAGGGGGGTAACACTGAAGCTTTCTTT,CASSHQGGNTEAFF
NA,NA,TRBV19,TRBJ2-1,TGTGCCAGTAGTTTGGGGGCAGGGGGGCTTGAGCAGTTCTTC,CASSLGAGGLEQFF
TRBD1,once,TRBV28,TRBJ1-2,TGTGCCAGCAGTTCCGGCAGGGGGGCGACCGACTATGGCTACACCTTC,CASSSGRGATDYGYTF
TRBD1,NA,TRBV19,TRBJ2-1,TGTGCCAGTACCCTCGGGACAGGGGGTTACAATGAGCAGTTCTTC,CASTLGTGGYNEQFF
TRBD1,NA,TRBV9,TRBJ1-1,TGTGCCAGCAGCTTCCGGACAGGAGAGAACACTGAAGCTTTCTTT,CASSFRTGENTEAFF
TRBD1,few,TRBV18,TRBJ1-5,TGTGCCAGCTCGCTGATCGGACAGGGGAGCAATCAGCCCCAGCATTTT,CASSLIGQGSNQPQHF
NA,NA,TRBV5-1,TRBJ1-2,TGCGCCAGCAGCACGACAGCTAACTATGGCTACACCTTC,CASSTTANYGYTF
NA,few,TRBV7-2,TRBJ1-2,TGTGCCAGCAACAGGGAGGGTGATGGCTACACCTTC,CASNREGDGYTF
TRBD1,NA,TRBV6-6,TRBJ1-5,TGTGCCAGCAGTTTAACAGGGGGTGAACAGCCCCAGCATTTT,CASSLTGGEQPQHF
TRBD1,NA,TRBV24-1,TRBJ1-1,TGTGCCACCAGTGAGGGACAGGGGGCGAACACTGAAGCTTTCTTT,CATSEGQGANTEAFF
NA,NA,TRBV10-1,TRBJ1-6,TGCGCCAGCAGTGAAGGGGTTGATCCCCTCCACTTT,CASSEGVDPLHF
NA,NA,TRBV6-5,TRBJ1-5,TGTGCCAGCAGTTACGGGGGGGCCGGCAATCAGCCCCAGCATTTT,CASSYGGAGNQPQHF
TRBD1,NA,TRBV6-2/TRBV6-3,TRBJ1-5,TGTGCCAGCAGTCCCGACTCGGGACAGGGGAATCAGCCCCAGCATTTT,CASSPDSGQGNQPQHF
NA,NA,TRBV21-1,TRBJ2-3,TGTGCCAGCAGCAAAGGTCGAATTAGGTTGGCGGATAGCACAGATACGCAGTATTTT,CASSKGRIRLADSTDTQYF
NA,NA,TRBV16,TRBJ1-5,TGTGCCAGCAGCCTAGTAGAAAGCAATCAGCCCCAGCATTTT,CASSLVESNQPQHF
TRBD2,NA,TRBV3-1/TRBV3-2,TRBJ2-3,TGTGCCAGCCGGACTAGCGGGCCCACAGATACGCAGTATTTT,CASRTSGPTDTQYF
TRBD1,NA,TRBV7-9,TRBJ1-2,TGTGCCAGCAGCTTGTTGGGATCCGACAGGGATTGGGTTAACTATGGCTACACCTTC,CASSLLGSDRDWVNYGYTF
TRBD1,NA,TRBV6-5,TRBJ1-1,TGTGCCAGCAGTTACCCCACAGGGGATGAAGCTTTCTTT,CASSYPTGDEAFF
TRBD1,NA,TRBV15,TRBJ2-2,TGTGCCACCGAGCGCCGACAGGGGAGTAGCGGGGAGCTGTTTTTT,CATERRQGSSGELFF
NA,NA,TRBV7-2,TRBJ1-5,TGTGCCAGCAGCTTAGGGACAGCGGATAGCAATCAGCCCCAGCATTTT,CASSLGTADSNQPQHF
NA,NA,TRBV28,TRBJ2-2,TGTGCCAGCAGTTTTCCATCCGGGGAGCTGTTTTTT,CASSFPSGELFF
NA,NA,TRBV28,TRBJ1-6,TGTGCCACCCTACTCGACCAGGGCCGTAATTCACCCCTCCACTTT,CATLLDQGRNSPLHF
NA,NA,TRBV11-3,TRBJ1-1,TGTGCCAGCAGCCGTCGGGTGAACACTGAAGCTTTCTTT,CASSRRVNTEAFF
NA,NA,TRBV6-2/TRBV6-3,TRBJ2-5,TGTGCCAGCAGTAGCAAAGAGACCCAGTACTTC,CASSSKETQYF
NA,NA,TRBV2,TRBJ1-2,TGTGCCAGCAGTGAAGATGGGGCCCATGGCTACACCTTC,CASSEDGAHGYTF
TRBD2,NA,TRBV3-1/TRBV3-2,TRBJ2-2,TGTGCCAGCAGCCAAGACAGGCCTTTAGCGGGGGGACGTAAAAACACCGGGGAGCTGTTTTTT,CASSQDRPLAGGRKNTGELFF
TRBD2,NA,TRBV27,TRBJ2-5,TGTGCCAGCACCGCAGCGGGGGCCCCCCAAGAGACCCAGTACTTC,CASTAAGAPQETQYF
NA,NA,TRBV7-2,TRBJ2-5,TGTGCCAGCAGCTTAGCTGGACTAACCGGGGAGACCCAGTACTTC,CASSLAGLTGETQYF